This T cell receptor (beta chain) was captured in a study of molecular identifiers for immune sequencing clone quantification. Germline CDR1 LGHNA, CDR2 YSLEER. The V gene lost 1 base and the J gene lost 6 bases, with 13 bases spanning the gap. The CDR3 loop spans 15 amino acids. Making the bulk TCR libraries relied on previously described methods and listed TCR primers. MiXCR, run by TCRdb on the PCR reads, gives a single entry per CDR3 protein. Of hundreds of thousands of distinct CDR3 sequences in the sample, about 20% are singletons; the top ten hold 0.75% to 0.95%. This clonotype was picked up many times. Its specificity is not known. General study results and limits: Clones exceeding 20 RNA copies carried over 97% of effector molecules but under 1% of naive-cell molecules. Even with 800,000 to 1,000,000 naive cells present, spiked Jurkat TCR RNA from one cell was reportedly detectable.

Source material: naive CD8+ T cells from blood, with Jurkat cell RNA spiked in. Subset given: FACS-sorted CD8+CD4-CCR7+CD45RA+ naive T cells. This TCR was sampled from a human donor in good health. Some libraries in this study had Jurkat cell RNA spiked in. The chain links TRBV4-3 to TRBJ2-1; the D is unclear. CDR3 DNA sequence: TGCGCCAGCAGCCAAGCCAGGCCCGCGGCCAATGAGCAGTTCTTC. Its protein product is CASSQARPAANEQFF.